The entry that follows covers one T cell receptor (beta chain) sequence. This table comes from immunoSEQ multiplex PCR, and its TCRdb copy is limited to in-frame clones, with some not included. The sample lists roughly 250,000 clones, approximately 84% occurring once. The data originate from a study of blood T cell repertoires in COVID-19. Germline V gene sequence: CDR1 SGHTA, CDR2 FQGNSA. V shed 5 bases, J shed 5 bases, and the junction held 8 bases outside the gene matches. The CDR3 is made up of 14 amino acids. The sequenced sample consisted of peripheral blood. This TCR came from a man in his fifties with acute or convalescent COVID-19. This chain connects TRBV7-2 to TRBJ1-2; TRBD1 matches 7 bases. CDR3 sequence: CASSRPTGTYGYTF. CDR3 coding DNA: TGTGCCAGCAGCCGGCCGACAGGGACATATGGCTACACCTTC.